These 13 T cell receptor beta chains were sequenced from one sample in a study of tissue T cells after allogeneic stem cell transplantation. Produced via immunoSEQ multiplex PCR; TCRdb's table is partial and in-frame only. The sample holds under 7,000 clones, 45% to 55% seen once. Time point denoted: mouse harvest day 7 after allogeneic transplant. The graft held 10^6 splenic CD5+ T cells and 10^7 T-cell-depleted bone marrow cells. The sample consisted of gut tissue. The receptors come from a female BALB/c mouse given C57BL/6 T cells with graft-versus-host disease after an allogeneic hematopoietic cell transplant.

About this clone: Mouse gene names apply. The CDR3 end is not reached by the read, which stops 1 residue before it; the germline J gene fills it in. The rearrangement uses TRBV3 and TRBJ1-3; 10 bases fit TRBD1. This CDR3 is 16 amino acids long. Germline V gene sequence: CDR1 SNHLY, CDR2 FYNGKV (reference sequence). The junction had 3 bases not matched to a gene; V was cut back by 2 bases and J by 2 bases. CDR3 amino acids: CASSLNGQGAGNTLYF. CDR3 bases read: TGTGCCAGCAGCTTAAATGGACAGGGGGCTGGAAATACGCTCTAT.

Notes on this clone: The germline and genes are mouse ones. The CDR3 protein is CASSGRRNSGNTLYF. Incomplete CDR3 DNA: TGTGCCAGCAGCGGTCGGCGGAATTCTGGAAATACGCTCTAT. The chain joins TRBV26 to TRBJ1-3, with D unclear. Sequencing ends 1 residue short of the CDR3 end; the germline J gene provides the rest. In germline, CDR1 is KGHPV, CDR2 FQNQEV (reference sequence). Trimming took 6 bases from V and 0 from J, leaving 12 bases between them. The CDR3 has 15 residues.

Note on this clone: Here the gene names and germline are mouse. The CDR3 end is not reached by the read, which stops 1 residue before it; the germline J gene fills it in. The chain uses TRBV26 and TRBJ1-1; no clear D. The V gene's germline CDR1 is KGHPV and CDR2 FQNQEV (reference sequence). V gave up 4 bases and J gave up 0 bases, with 9 bases separating them. This CDR3 has 14 amino acids. The covered CDR3 bases are TGTGCCAGCAGTCCCGGGGTTGCAAACACAGAAGTCTTC. This codes for CASSPGVANTEVF. The whole CDR3 region reads CASSPGVANTEVFF.

Of note for this clone: The gene names given are mouse names. From the germline J gene comes the end of the CDR3, since the read stops 1 residue before it. The rearrangement links TRBV15 to TRBJ1-1, with D maybe TRBD1 (5 bases). The CDR3 runs 13 residues. Germline lookup yields CDR1 SGHND and CDR2 FRSKSL. The V end lost 6 bases, the J end lost 0 bases, and 8 bases lay between the germline ends. CDR3: CASRATANTEVFF. The sequenced part of the CDR3 DNA is TGTGCCAGCAGGGCGACAGCAAACACAGAAGTCTTC.

Of note for this clone: Mouse germline and gene names are used. The CDR3 goes on 1 residue after the read ends, and that part is filled in from the germline J gene. This rearrangement joins TRBV29 to TRBJ2-5; 7 bases are shared with TRBD1. Germline loops: CDR1 MSHET, CDR2 SYDVDS. CDR3 length: 14 amino acids. V was pared by 6 bases and J by 3 bases, with 6 bases of the junction left unmatched. The CDR3 protein is CASSLLGQQDTQYF. The part of the CDR3 DNA that was read is TGTGCTAGCAGCCTTCTGGGACAGCAAGACACCCAGTAC.

As to this clone: Genes and germline are mouse. The read finishes 1 residue shy of the CDR3 end, and the germline J gene is used to complete it. The rearrangement joins TRBV31 to TRBJ2-7; D unresolved. CDR3 length: 12 residues. V gave up 0 bases and J gave up 2 bases, with 5 bases separating them. Germline V lookup: CDR1 GKSSPN, CDR2 SITVG. Incomplete CDR3 DNA: TGTGCCTGGAGTCTCTACACCTATGAACAGTAC. Translating it yields CAWSLYTYEQY. The complete CDR3 reads CAWSLYTYEQYF.

For this clone: These gene names are mouse names. The read stops 1 residue short of the end of the CDR3; the missing end is completed from the germline J gene. The chain is built from TRBV15 and TRBJ2-5; 8 nucleotides align to TRBD1. Trimming cost V 1 base and J 3 bases; bases outside gene matches: 0. This CDR3 comprises 14 residues. Germline CDR1 SGHND, CDR2 FRSKSL. The CDR3 DNA, read in part, is TGTGCCAGCAGTTTAGGACAGGGGCAAGACACCCAGTAC. Translating gives CASSLGQGQDTQY. The complete CDR3 protein is CASSLGQGQDTQYF. Complete variable domain (other parts from reference TRBV15 and TRBJ2-5): DAGVTQTPRHEVAEKGQTIILKCEPVSGHNDLFWYRQTKIQGLELLSYFRSKSLMEDGGAFKDRFKAEMLNSSFSTLKIQPTEPKDSAVYLCASSLGQGQDTQYFGPGTRLLVL.

Regarding this clone: The gene names here belong to mouse. The read halts 1 residue ahead of the CDR3 end, with the missing end drawn from the germline J gene. The rearrangement joins TRBV26 to TRBJ1-1, with 9 nucleotides matching TRBD1. V lost 3 bases, J lost 3 bases, and 2 bases stayed unmatched. The length of the CDR3 is 14 residues. Germline loops: CDR1 KGHPV, CDR2 FQNQEV (reference sequence). The CDR3 protein is CASSLGTGHTEVFF. The covered CDR3 bases are TGTGCCAGCAGTCTCGGGACAGGGCACACAGAAGTCTTC.

On this clone itself: Gene and germline names: mouse. The read terminates 1 residue before the CDR3 end, so the remaining end is supplied by the germline J gene. This rearrangement joins TRBV12-1 to TRBJ2-7; D is undetermined. V was trimmed by 0 bases and J by 3 bases, leaving 5 bases between them. The CDR3 covers 12 residues. CDR1 SGHSN and CDR2 HYEKVE come from the germline V gene. CDR3 loop: CASSLAVYEQYF. The sequenced part of the CDR3 DNA is TGTGCCAGCTCTCTCGCCGTCTATGAACAGTAC.

This clone was seen only a few times. The genes and germline here are from mouse. The read ends 1 residue early relative to the CDR3; the germline J gene fills the gap. The chain links TRBV26 to TRBJ1-4; D not resolved. Germline CDR1 reads KGHPV; CDR2 reads FQNQEV (reference sequence). V lost 6 bases and J 2 bases, leaving 7 bases between the germline ends. The CDR3 runs 13 residues. Partial CDR3 DNA: TGTGCCAGCAGACAGCCGTCCAACGAAAGATTATTT. This sequence encodes CASRQPSNERLF. The CDR3 reads in full as CASRQPSNERLFF.

As to this clone: Genes and germline come from the mouse. The CDR3 reads CASSQGQGTTEVFF. CDR3 DNA (partial): TGTGCCAGCAGTCAGGGACAGGGGACCACAGAAGTCTTC. The V gene is TRBV26, the J gene TRBJ1-1; TRBD1 aligns across 10 bases. The read terminates 1 residue before the CDR3 end, so the remaining end is supplied by the germline J gene. The CDR3 runs 14 residues. The V and J ends lost 4 bases and 4 bases, in that order; junction bases with no gene match: 3. The germline CDR1 and CDR2 sequences are KGHPV and FQNQEV (reference sequence).

This clone has a handful of counts. The genes are named according to mouse. Read sequence stops 1 residue before the CDR3 end, and the germline J gene provides the missing end. The rearrangement joins TRBV16 to TRBJ1-3, with D unresolved. V gave up 0 bases and J gave up 0 bases, with 3 bases separating them. The CDR3 sequence is 14 residues long. From germline, CDR1 is SGHSA and CDR2 FRNQAP. The CDR3 bases that were read are TGTGCAAGCAGCTTAGAAATTTCTGGAAATACGCTCTAT. Protein sequence: CASSLEISGNTLY. The entire CDR3 protein is CASSLEISGNTLYF.

On this clone: Gene labels here are mouse ones. CDR3: CASSLSGNSAETLYF. The covered CDR3 bases are TGTGCCAGCAGTCTGTCCGGAAATAGTGCAGAAACGCTGTAT. The chain has TRBV26 and TRBJ2-3; no definite D call. The read halts 1 residue ahead of the CDR3 end, with the missing end drawn from the germline J gene. V was shortened by 0 bases and J by 0 bases, with 7 bases between the two germline ends. This CDR3 is built from 15 residues. The germline V gene has CDR1 KGHPV and CDR2 FQNQEV (reference sequence).